The 10 T cell receptor beta chains below all came from one sample that was sequenced in a study of Ad26.COV2.S vaccination and SARS-CoV-2 variants. The treatment denotes: 19 received Ad26.COV2.S at low or high dose, single or two shots; five or six received placebo; per-sample allocation not given. Samples analyzed were those drawn on day 63 after the first vaccine or placebo injection. Profiled with immunoSEQ multiplex PCR; TCRdb holds only in-frame clones, not every one. The table lists about 400,000 clones, around nine tenths of them singletons. The sequencing here drew on peripheral blood, taken in a trial of Ad26.COV2.S vaccine versus placebo. Receptors originate from a person aged 18-65 years who received the Ad26.COV2.S COVID-19 vaccine or a placebo.

This chain links TRBV28 with TRBJ2-2; a weak D match, TRBD2 (5 bases). This CDR3 has 13 amino acids. V lost 5 bases to trimming and J lost 2 bases, with 6 bases between them. The V gene's germline CDR1 is MDHEN and CDR2 SYDVKM. In DNA, the CDR3 is TGTGCCAGCAGTGGACTCAACACCGGGGAGCTGTTTTTT. This gives the protein CASSGLNTGELFF.

This clone was observed at least ten times. The genes are TRBV24-1 and TRBJ1-5, with D unclear. CDR1 KGHDR and CDR2 SFDVKD come from the germline V gene. The V end was cut by 6 bases, the J end by 5 bases, with 13 bases between. The CDR3 is 14 residues long. The CDR3 here is CATSTGESYQPQHF. The CDR3 DNA follows: TGTGCCACCAGTACTGGGGAGTCCTATCAGCCCCAGCATTTT.

This sequence joins TRBV6-5 and TRBJ2-7, with 7 positions matching TRBD2. Losses at the gene ends were 2 bases for V and 7 bases for J; bases not matched to a gene: 2. Germline-derived CDR1 and CDR2 are MNHEY and SVGAGI. The CDR3 is made up of 12 amino acids. This chain's CDR3 is CASSYRGEEQYF. The CDR3 region has the DNA TGTGCCAGCAGTTACCGGGGGGAAGAGCAGTACTTC.

This clone was recorded once. The chain carries TRBV15 and TRBJ1-2; the D gene is possibly TRBD1 (5 bases). There are 15 residues in the CDR3. The ends were cut back, 0 bases at V and 6 bases at J, with 14 bases in the middle. From germline, CDR1 is LNHNV and CDR2 YYDKDF (reference sequence). CDR3 coding DNA: TGTGCCACCAGCAGAGATCGAGGCCAGGGAAATGGCTACACCTTC. It codes for CATSRDRGQGNGYTF. Based on the CDR3 plus reference TRBV15 and TRBJ1-2, the full variable domain is DAMVIQNPRYQVTQFGKPVTLSCSQTLNHNVMYWYQQKSSQAPKLLFHYYDKDFNNEADTPDNFQSRRPNTSFCFLDIRSPGLGDTAMYLCATSRDRGQGNGYTFGSGTRLTVV.

V and J are TRBV9 and TRBJ1-2, with D hard to call. There are 11 residues in the CDR3. The germline gives CDR1 SGDLS, CDR2 YYNGEE. Trimming left V 5 bases short and J 3 bases short, with 5 bases between. The CDR3 DNA reads TGTGCCAGCAGTGGGGACTATGGCTACACCTTC. Translating it yields CASSGDYGYTF.

The CDR3 DNA is TGCGCCAGTAGTAAGTTAGTGACAGGGGGCTCCTACGAGCAGTACTTC. This encodes CASSKLVTGGSYEQYF. V is TRBV23-1 and J is TRBJ2-7; 9 bases fit TRBD1. TRBV23-1 is recorded as an ORF, its role being uncertain. The CDR3 is 16 amino acids. Trimming cost V 9 bases and J 0 bases; bases outside gene matches: 12.

V is TRBV11-2 and J is TRBJ1-6, with 7 bases that match TRBD1. Unmatched junction bases numbered 6, after V lost 3 bases and J lost 10 bases. The germline V gene has CDR1 SGHAT and CDR2 FQNNGV. The CDR3 totals 14 residues. DNA of the CDR3: TGTGCCAGCAGCTTCAGACAGGGAAAATCACCCCTCCACTTT. This encodes CASSFRQGKSPLHF.

In regard to this clone: Other DNA variants within this sample encode the same CDR3. The chain recombines TRBV18 with TRBJ1-2, with TRBD1 identical over 8 bases. The V gene end was trimmed by 3 bases and the J gene end by 4 bases; junction bases not matched to a gene: 4. Per germline, CDR1 KGHSH and CDR2 LQKENI. This CDR3 has 14 amino acids. CDR3 sequence: CASSPGQDFYGYTF. The CDR3 DNA reads as TGTGCCAGCTCACCGGGACAGGACTTCTATGGCTACACCTTC.

This clone was seen a handful of times. This sample includes further DNA sequences coding for the same CDR3. V is TRBV18 and J is TRBJ2-2; D gene uncertain. CDR3 size: 11 residues. V shed 6 bases and J shed 3 bases, with 2 bases lying between them. Per the germline V gene, CDR1 is KGHSH and CDR2 is LQKENI. The CDR3 coding sequence is TGTGCCAGCTCCGACACCGGGGAGCTGTTTTTT. It codes for CASSDTGELFF.

This clone occurred once. This chain connects TRBV10-3 to TRBJ2-5, with 11 nucleotides matching TRBD1. The J segment lost 4 bases and the V segment lost 2 bases, leaving 6 bases of the junction unmatched. Germline CDR1 ENHRY, CDR2 SYGVKD. This CDR3 comprises 16 residues. This CDR3 is CAISEAGQGVGETQYF. The CDR3 DNA is TGTGCCATCAGTGAGGCGGGACAGGGGGTTGGAGAGACCCAGTACTTC.